Presented here are 27 T cell receptor beta chains from one specimen sequenced in a study of blood T cell repertoires in COVID-19. Libraries were prepared by immunoSEQ multiplex PCR; TCRdb keeps only in-frame clonotypes and omits some of them. The data hold under 250,000 clones, with about nine tenths observed a single time. Sequencing was carried out using peripheral blood. These receptors were taken from a man aged 25-40 years with COVID-19, enrolled during active disease.

This clone appeared once. The rearrangement links TRBV12-2 to TRBJ1-1. TRBV12-2 is assigned pseudogene status. The CDR3 runs to 13 residues. Here the CDR3 reads CASRLEGGAEAFF. DNA for the CDR3: TGTGCAAGTCGCTTAGAGGGGGGGGCTGAAGCTTTCTTT.

The chain links TRBV12-3 or TRBV12-4 to TRBJ2-1, with TRBD1 matching over 7 bases. The CDR3 is 13 residues long. The V gene end was trimmed by 11 bases and the J gene end by 8 bases; junction bases not matched to a gene: 12. CDR3 sequence: CAARDTGDHEQFF. For the CDR3, the DNA is TGTGCCGCGAGGGACACAGGGGACCATGAGCAGTTCTTC.

The V and J genes are TRBV19 and TRBJ1-1; TRBD1 might be the D (5 bases). V was clipped by 4 bases and J by 4 bases, with 16 bases between them. The CDR3 has 15 amino acids. Germline assignment: CDR1 LNHDA and CDR2 SQIVND (reference sequence). The CDR3 sequence: CASSTGGTGLTEAFF. The CDR3 region has the DNA TGTGCCAGTAGTACTGGGGGGACGGGACTCACTGAAGCTTTCTTT.

The chain carries TRBV24-1 and TRBJ1-6, with a possible D match to TRBD1 (6 bases). Per germline, CDR1 KGHDR and CDR2 SFDVKD. There are 18 residues in the CDR3. The ends were cut back, 1 base at V and 2 bases at J, with 14 bases in the middle. CDR3 DNA sequence: TGTGCCACCAGTGATTTAGGGGGGGCAGGGGCCTATAATTCACCCCTCCACTTT. The encoded protein is CATSDLGGAGAYNSPLHF.

This chain connects TRBV9 to TRBJ1-6; 10 bases map to TRBD1. CDR1 is SGDLS and CDR2 is YYNGEE in the germline V gene. This CDR3 has 16 amino acids. J was trimmed by 7 bases and V by 2 bases; bases with no gene match: 6. The CDR3 sequence is CASSVSPDRGNSPLHF. The DNA for the CDR3 is TGTGCCAGCAGCGTCAGCCCGGACAGGGGGAATTCACCCCTCCACTTT.

The rearrangement uses TRBV28 and TRBJ1-1, with 7 nucleotides matching TRBD1. The CDR3 is 14 residues long. The V gene end was trimmed by 5 bases and the J gene end by 4 bases; junction bases not matched to a gene: 7. Germline CDR1 and CDR2: MDHEN and SYDVKM. DNA of the CDR3: TGTGCCAGCAGTCTTCGACAGGGTTCCACTGAAGCTTTCTTT. Amino acids: CASSLRQGSTEAFF.

This clone was detected only once. The rearrangement joins TRBV5-1 to TRBJ2-1; 9 bases are shared with TRBD1. J lost 8 bases, V lost 5 bases, and 11 bases had no gene match. The V gene's germline CDR1 is SGHRS and CDR2 YFSETQ. The CDR3 covers 15 residues. CDR3 protein: CASRLGQGGWDEQFF. CDR3 DNA: TGCGCCAGCAGGCTGGGACAGGGAGGATGGGATGAGCAGTTCTTC. Combining the CDR3 with reference TRBV5-1 and TRBJ2-1 gives the whole variable domain KAGVTQTPRYLIKTRGQQVTLSCSPISGHRSVSWYQQTPGQGLQFLFEYFSETQRNKGNFPGRFSGRQFSNSRSEMNVSTLELGDSALYLCASRLGQGGWDEQFFGPGTRLTVL.

This clone was seen once. This chain joins TRBV2 and TRBJ2-2; the D gene is possibly TRBD2 (7 bases). The CDR3 covers 17 residues. Germline CDR1 is SNHLY and CDR2 is FYNNEI. Trimming removed 7 bases at V and 5 bases at J, with 23 bases between. This chain's CDR3 is CASKTQLGGRKTGELFF. The DNA for the CDR3 is TGTGCCAGCAAGACCCAGTTGGGGGGGCGCAAGACCGGGGAGCTGTTTTTT.

The V gene is TRBV6-5, the J gene TRBJ1-1; 9 bases match TRBD1. The CDR3 consists of 16 residues. CDR1 and CDR2 from the germline V gene are MNHEY and SVGAGI. Unmatched junction bases numbered 5, after V lost 0 bases and J lost 3 bases. The CDR3 region has the DNA TGTGCCAGCAGTTACTCCTATCGGACAGGGGACACTGAAGCTTTCTTT. Protein: CASSYSYRTGDTEAFF.

This clone has just a few counts. The chain carries TRBV5-1 and TRBJ2-7; 7 bases align to TRBD1. V was clipped by 4 bases and J by 5 bases; unmatched bases: 6. The CDR3 totals 13 residues. Germline CDR1 and CDR2: SGHRS and YFSETQ. CDR3 bases: TGCGCCAGCAGCCAGACAGGGAGCCACGAGCAGTACTTC. It is translated as CASSQTGSHEQYF. The full variable domain, rest sourced from reference TRBV5-1 and TRBJ2-7, is KAGVTQTPRYLIKTRGQQVTLSCSPISGHRSVSWYQQTPGQGLQFLFEYFSETQRNKGNFPGRFSGRQFSNSRSEMNVSTLELGDSALYLCASSQTGSHEQYFGPGTRLTVT.

The CDR3 DNA reads TGTGCCAGTAGTATAGTATATAGCGGGGGGCCGAACAATGAGCAGTTCTTC. As protein: CASSIVYSGGPNNEQFF. V is TRBV19 and J is TRBJ2-1; 10 nucleotides match TRBD2. J was trimmed by 5 bases and V by 1 base; bases with no gene match: 8. CDR3 length: 17 amino acids. CDR1 LNHDA and CDR2 SQIVND come from the germline V gene (reference sequence).

This rearrangement joins TRBV5-1 to TRBJ1-2, with a possible D match to TRBD1 (6 bases). Germline CDR1 is SGHRS and CDR2 is YFSETQ. Trimming took 3 bases from V and 3 from J, leaving 15 bases between them. This CDR3 region has 15 residues. In DNA form, the CDR3 reads TGCGCCAGCAGCTCCTTTGAGGGGGTGGACTATGGCTACACCTTC. Its protein product is CASSSFEGVDYGYTF.

The chain is built from TRBV6-6 and TRBJ2-2; 8 positions match TRBD1. The CDR3 consists of 18 residues. Per germline, CDR1 MNHNY and CDR2 SVGAGI (reference sequence). Trimming at V came to 5 bases and at J to 6 bases, leaving 17 bases not matched to a gene. The CDR3 here is CASSPSLTGTGESGELFF. The CDR3 DNA is TGTGCCAGCAGTCCTTCTCTAACCGGGACAGGCGAATCCGGGGAGCTGTTTTTT.

This sequence joins TRBV5-1 and TRBJ2-5; 7 bases are shared with TRBD1. The CDR3 extends over 15 amino acids. Looked up from germline, CDR1 is SGHRS and CDR2 is YFSETQ. The V segment lost 2 bases and the J segment 0 bases; nucleotides outside the gene matches: 4. The CDR3 reads CASSFVQGYQETQYF. Here the CDR3 DNA reads TGCGCCAGCAGCTTCGTACAGGGGTACCAAGAGACCCAGTACTTC. Filled out from reference TRBV5-1 and TRBJ2-5, the complete variable domain reads KAGVTQTPRYLIKTRGQQVTLSCSPISGHRSVSWYQQTPGQGLQFLFEYFSETQRNKGNFPGRFSGRQFSNSRSEMNVSTLELGDSALYLCASSFVQGYQETQYFGPGTRLLVL.

The chain has TRBV6-1 and TRBJ1-1; unclear D gene. Germline V lookup: CDR1 MNHNS, CDR2 SASEGT. Trimming removed 3 bases at V and 4 bases at J, with 9 bases between. The CDR3 runs 13 residues. The CDR3 loop is CASSERVLTEAFF. The CDR3 bases are TGTGCCAGCAGTGAGCGGGTACTCACTGAAGCTTTCTTT.

J is TRBJ1-5 and V is TRBV3-1 (or the pseudogene TRBV3-2); D is perhaps TRBD1 (5 bases). CDR3 length: 14 amino acids. Germline V gives CDR1 LGHDT, CDR2 YNNKEL (reference sequence). V dropped 4 bases and J dropped 4 bases, with 11 bases sitting between them. The chain's CDR3 is CASSRGLENQPQHF. DNA of the CDR3: TGTGCCAGCAGCCGGGGCCTTGAGAATCAGCCCCAGCATTTT.

The J gene is TRBJ2-1, the V gene TRBV29-1; 9 bases are a match to TRBD1. The V gene end was trimmed by 5 bases and the J gene end by 12 bases; junction bases not matched to a gene: 5. The CDR3 has 11 residues. Germline V lookup: CDR1 SQVTM, CDR2 ANQGSEA. In nucleotides, the CDR3 is TGCAGCGTTCCGAACAGGGGGCCGCAGTTCTTC. It is translated as CSVPNRGPQFF.

This chain connects TRBV2 to TRBJ2-5, with TRBD1 matching 7 bases. This CDR3 is built from 13 residues. CDR1 is SNHLY, CDR2 FYNNEI, per germline. V dropped 7 bases and J dropped 8; count of bases not matched to a gene: 10. Written as DNA, the CDR3 is TGTGCCAGCAAATGGGACAGCATTGGAACCCAGTACTTC. It translates to CASKWDSIGTQYF.

This sequence joins TRBV7-2 and TRBJ1-1; D perhaps matches TRBD1 (6 bases). This CDR3 has 15 residues. Germline CDR1 and CDR2: SGHTA and FQGNSA. Trimming took 4 bases from V and 1 from J, leaving 13 bases between them. The CDR3 nucleotides are TGTGCCAGCAGCTCACCGGGACACCCGAACACTGAAGCTTTCTTT. As protein: CASSSPGHPNTEAFF. The full variable domain, in which reference TRBV7-2 and TRBJ1-1 provide the parts outside the CDR3, is GAGVSQSPSNKVTEKGKDVELRCDPISGHTALYWYRQSLGQGLEFLIYFQGNSAPDKSGLPSDRFSAERTGGSVSTLTIQRTQQEDSAVYLCASSSPGHPNTEAFFGQGTRLTVV.

The gene calls are TRBV4-1 and TRBJ2-3, with a tentative D call TRBD1 (5 bases). CDR3 length: 15 amino acids. With 4 bases removed from V and 5 bases from J, the gap between germline ends came to 16 bases. CDR1 is MGHRA, CDR2 YSYEKL, per germline. CDR3 bases: TGCGCCAGCAGCCGTACCGGATCAACAGGAGATACGCAGTATTTT. Translating it yields CASSRTGSTGDTQYF.

V usage is TRBV5-6 and J usage is TRBJ2-3; 7 bases line up with TRBD2. The CDR3 totals 16 residues. Germline CDR1 and CDR2: SGHDT and YYEEEE. Germline trimming cut 1 base from V and 5 bases from J; bases unmatched to any gene: 10. DNA for the CDR3: TGTGCCAGCAGCTTGCTGTGGGGAGGGGATAAAGATACGCAGTATTTT. This sequence encodes CASSLLWGGDKDTQYF. Full variable domain (remainder filled in from reference TRBV5-6 and TRBJ2-3): DAGVTQSPTHLIKTRGQQVTLRCSPKSGHDTVSWYQQALGQGPQFIFQYYEEEERQRGNFPDRFSGHQFPNYSSELNVNALLLGDSALYLCASSLLWGGDKDTQYFGPGTRLTVL.

V gene TRBV25-1 combines with J gene TRBJ2-7, with D tentatively TRBD1 (6 bases). V was pared by 2 bases and J by 5 bases, with 13 bases between. This CDR3 comprises 14 residues. CDR1 is MGHDK and CDR2 is SYGVNS in the germline V gene. CDR3 DNA sequence: TGTGCCAGCAGTGAAGGTTACAGGGACCACGAGCAGTACTTC. This translates into CASSEGYRDHEQYF.

The chain uses TRBV9 and TRBJ1-6; 11 positions match TRBD1. Germline V gives CDR1 SGDLS, CDR2 YYNGEE. There are 15 residues in the CDR3. Unmatched junction bases numbered 5, after V lost 3 bases and J lost 9 bases. CDR3 DNA sequence: TGTGCCAGCAGCGGGCCGGACAGGGGGCGTTCACCCCTCCACTTT. Translating it yields CASSGPDRGRSPLHF.

The chain recombines TRBV11-2 with TRBJ2-1; 9 bases align to TRBD2. Trimming took 1 base from V and 5 from J; bases not matched to a gene: 6. Germline V gene lookup returns CDR1 SGHAT and CDR2 FQNNGV. The CDR3 runs to 16 residues. The CDR3 reads CASSLVSSGAHNEQFF. CDR3 bases: TGTGCCAGCAGCTTAGTTTCTAGCGGGGCACACAATGAGCAGTTCTTC.

V gene TRBV3-1 (or the pseudogene TRBV3-2) combines with J gene TRBJ1-3; 10 bases fit TRBD1. The V gene's germline CDR1 is LGHDT and CDR2 YNNKEL (reference sequence). With 5 bases clipped from V and 7 bases from J, the junction kept 5 bases outside the gene matches. The CDR3 loop spans 14 amino acids. The CDR3 bases are TGTGCCAGCAGCTTTGGACAGGGGGAGAACACCATATATTTT. This gives the protein CASSFGQGENTIYF.

This sequence joins TRBV19 and TRBJ2-1, with D perhaps matching TRBD2 (6 bases). The CDR3 runs to 13 residues. V gave up 4 bases and J gave up 6 bases, with 10 bases separating them. The germline V gene has CDR1 LNHDA and CDR2 SQIVND (reference sequence). The CDR3 loop reads CASSRPGANEQFF. CDR3 DNA: TGTGCCAGTAGTAGACCGGGAGCCAATGAGCAGTTCTTC.

V gene TRBV13 combines with J gene TRBJ1-6; 8 nucleotides line up with TRBD1. The CDR3 consists of 18 residues. Germline V gives CDR1 PRHDT, CDR2 FYEKMQ (reference sequence). V shed 5 bases and J 0 bases; nucleotides not matched to a gene: 9. The CDR3 DNA reads as TGTGCCAGCAGCAACAGGGGGACGTTCGCCTCCTATAATTCACCCCTCCACTTT. It specifies CASSNRGTFASYNSPLHF.